Following are 27 T cell receptor beta chains from one sample sequenced in a study of glioma-infiltrating T cells (dated by TCRdb to about 2016). TCRdb lists the instrument as Illumina MiSeq. TCR alpha and beta CDR3 regions were amplified with the iRepertoire nested amplicon-rescue multiplex PCR (arm-PCR) platform from RNA. Using fastp at Q25 and MiXCR, TCRdb reprocessed the public reads and kept productive beta chains. Rows are unified per CDR3 protein, each entry keeping the most common DNA and genes. The sample records about 200,000 distinct CDR3 sequences, more than 25% of which are singletons. Of the sample, 20% to 25% is held by the ten largest clones. The sequencing sample was made of glioma tissue, nonneoplastic brain tissue, or PBMCs (not recorded which). The source is a human donor with low-grade glioma or glioblastoma, undergoing nonglioma brain surgery, or in good health (not recorded which).

This clonotype was detected a few times. This rearrangement joins TRBV5-1 to TRBJ1-4; perhaps TRBD1 as D (6 bases). This CDR3 region has 15 residues. V gave up 4 bases and J gave up 4 bases, with 14 bases separating them. Per the germline V gene, CDR1 is SGHRS and CDR2 is YFSETQ. CDR3 amino acids: CASSPTGQFNEKLFF. The CDR3 DNA sequence: TGCGCCAGCAGCCCGACCGGACAGTTTAATGAAAAACTGTTTTTT.

This clonotype was observed many times. This chain connects TRBV20-1 to TRBJ1-1; TRBD1 matches 12 bases. The CDR3 length is 15 residues. Germline V gene data show CDR1 as DFQATT and CDR2 as SNEGSKA (reference sequence). Here the CDR3 DNA reads TGCAGAGCGGTTCCGGGACAGGGGGCGAACACTGAAGCTTTCTTT. Its protein is CRAVPGQGANTEAFF.

This clonotype came up many times. The chain employs TRBV6-1 and TRBJ1-6; D uncertain. CDR3 size: 15 residues. Trimming took off 8 bases at V and 5 bases at J, with 16 bases between the two ends. In germline, CDR1 is MNHNS, CDR2 SASEGT. CDR3 residues: CASLSEGPNNSPLHF. The CDR3 DNA reads TGTGCCAGCCTGTCGGAGGGCCCCAATAATTCACCCCTCCACTTT.

This clonotype was detected many times. V and J are TRBV12-3 or TRBV12-4 and TRBJ1-5, with 8 bases aligning to TRBD1. V shed 8 bases, J shed 3 bases, and the junction held 6 bases outside the gene matches. The CDR3 length is 14 residues. CDR3 sequence reads: CASSQGGSNQPQHF. For the CDR3, the DNA is TGTGCCAGCTCACAGGGGGGTTCCAATCAGCCCCAGCATTTT.

V usage is TRBV14 and J usage is TRBJ2-7; tentative D call: TRBD2 (6 bases). Germline CDR1 reads SGHDN; CDR2 reads FVKESK. The V end lost 4 bases, the J end lost 6 bases, and 13 bases lay between the germline ends. The CDR3 has 13 residues. CDR3 nucleotide sequence: TGTGCCAGCAGCCCGAGGGCGGGAACCGAGCAGTACTTC. Protein: CASSPRAGTEQYF.

The chain recombines TRBV4-2 with TRBJ2-2, with D tentatively TRBD1 or TRBD2 (6 bases each). The germline CDR1 and CDR2 sequences are LGHNA and YNFKEQ. Trimming removed 3 bases at V and 1 base at J, with 15 bases between. CDR3 size: 17 residues. This CDR3 reads CASSHPGGGVNTGELFF. The CDR3 DNA follows: TGTGCCAGCAGCCATCCTGGAGGGGGAGTGAACACCGGGGAGCTGTTTTTT.

For this clonotype: At one boundary the junction diverges from the germline segment, which might be a read error. CDR3 nucleotide sequence: TGTGCCAGCAGTCCCCCCTCTCAGGGGATCAATGGCTACACTTTC. It is translated as CASSPPSQGINGYTF. The rearrangement uses TRBV27 and TRBJ1-2, with D possibly matching TRBD1 (6 bases). This CDR3 is 15 amino acids long. Germline CDR1 reads MNHEY; CDR2 reads SMNVEV (reference sequence).

In its sample, this clonotype was seen a few times. This chain uses TRBV5-1 with TRBJ1-5; 7 bases map to TRBD1. Trimming took 1 base from V and 0 from J; bases not matched to a gene: 1. CDR1 is SGHRS and CDR2 is YFSETQ in the germline V gene. CDR3 length: 15 amino acids. CDR3 amino acids: CASSLQGDSNQPQHF. Written as DNA, the CDR3 is TGCGCCAGCAGCTTGCAGGGGGATAGCAATCAGCCCCAGCATTTT.

The chain carries TRBV4-2 and TRBJ2-3; 8 bases map to TRBD2. Germline V gene lookup returns CDR1 LGHNA and CDR2 YNFKEQ. The CDR3 length is 16 residues. The V segment lost 4 bases and the J segment 2 bases; nucleotides outside the gene matches: 8. CDR3 protein: CASSPSAGEPTDTQYF. CDR3 in DNA: TGTGCCAGCAGCCCGTCAGCGGGAGAGCCCACAGATACGCAGTATTTT.

V gene TRBV27 combines with J gene TRBJ2-3, with 14 bases lining up with TRBD2. The CDR3 extends over 16 amino acids. Germline V gives CDR1 MNHEY, CDR2 SMNVEV (reference sequence). The J segment lost 4 bases and the V segment lost 5 bases, leaving 5 bases of the junction unmatched. CDR3 nucleotides: TGTGCCAGCAGTCGCGGACTAGCGGGAGGAGCAGATACGCAGTATTTT. Translating gives CASSRGLAGGADTQYF.

Concerning this clonotype itself: A much larger clone lies one base from this, so it may be a read error. The gene calls are TRBV11-1 and TRBJ1-1, with D possibly matching TRBD1 (6 bases). This CDR3 is built from 16 residues. CDR1 is SGHAT, CDR2 FQDESV, per germline (reference sequence). CDR3 protein: CASTPPQGRTNTKAFF. CDR3 DNA: TGTGCCAGCACCCCCCCTCAGGGGCGGACCAACACTAAAGCTTTCTTT. Variable domain in full (rest from reference TRBV11-1 and TRBJ1-1): EAEVAQSPRYKITEKSQAVAFWCDPISGHATLYWYRQILGQGPELLVQFQDESVVDDSQLPKDRFSAERLKGVDSTLKIQPAELGDSAMYLCASTPPQGRTNTKAFFGQGTRLTVV.

Concerning this clonotype itself: A read error may be the cause here, since a much bigger clone is one base away. This chain connects TRBV7-6 to TRBJ2-1; 14 nucleotides line up with TRBD2. Unmatched junction bases numbered 8, after V lost 5 bases and J lost 14 bases. This CDR3 region has 14 residues. Germline V lookup: CDR1 SGHVS, CDR2 FNYEAQ. Here the CDR3 reads CASSPGTSGSRKFF. In nucleotides, the CDR3 is TGTGCCAGCAGCCCAGGGACTAGCGGGAGTCGGAAGTTCTTC. Together with reference TRBV7-6 and TRBJ2-1, the CDR3 gives the full variable domain: GAGVSQSPRYKVTKRGQDVALRCDPISGHVSLYWYRQALGQGPEFLTYFNYEAQQDKSGLPNDRFSAERPEGSISTLTIQRTEQRDSAMYRCASSPGTSGSRKFFGPGTRLTVL.

This clonotype was recorded many times. This chain joins TRBV27 and TRBJ2-1; TRBD2 matches at 9 bases. CDR3 size: 15 residues. Germline trimming cut 2 bases from V and 10 bases from J; bases unmatched to any gene: 9. The germline gives CDR1 MNHEY, CDR2 SMNVEV (reference sequence). DNA of the CDR3: TGTGCCAGCAGTTTACCGGGACTAGCATACCGAGAGCAGTTCTTC. It specifies CASSLPGLAYREQFF.

This clonotype has a count of ten or more. This chain connects TRBV20-1 to TRBJ2-3; 8 bases agree with TRBD1. The CDR3 is 16 amino acids. Germline V CDR1 and CDR2: DFQATT, SNEGSKA (reference sequence). Germline trimming cut 0 bases from V and 8 bases from J; bases unmatched to any gene: 13. The CDR3 loop is CSARDLATGAVRTQYF. CDR3 sequence (DNA): TGCAGTGCTAGAGATCTGGCGACAGGGGCAGTTCGTACGCAGTATTTT.

This clonotype was seen many times. The chain joins TRBV20-1 to TRBJ2-7; possibly TRBD1 for D (6 bases). Germline CDR1 and CDR2: DFQATT and SNEGSKA (reference sequence). Trimming removed 6 bases from V and 3 bases from J, with 15 bases in between. The length of the CDR3 is 13 residues. The CDR3 sequence is CSAKVTGIYEQYF. Here the CDR3 DNA reads TGCAGTGCCAAGGTAACAGGGATCTACGAGCAGTACTTC.

The gene calls are TRBV6-5 and TRBJ1-2, with D hard to call. Germline lookup yields CDR1 MNHEY and CDR2 SVGAGI. CDR3 length: 14 residues. Trimming pared 5 bases from V and 3 bases from J, leaving 13 bases between. Here the CDR3 reads CASSPVPPHYGYTF. In DNA, the CDR3 is TGTGCCAGCAGTCCGGTTCCCCCCCACTATGGCTACACCTTC.

This clonotype was found many times. The chain joins TRBV20-1 to TRBJ2-2; TRBD2 matches 7 bases. Germline V lookup: CDR1 DFQATT, CDR2 SNEGSKA (reference sequence). This CDR3 spans 16 amino acids. V trimming: 1 base; J trimming: 3 bases; junction bases outside the gene matches: 8. The CDR3 loop is CSARGSGGRHTGELFF. CDR3 sequence (DNA): TGCAGTGCTAGAGGATCGGGGGGACGACACACCGGGGAGCTGTTTTTT.

In its sample, this clonotype was seen many times. The chain uses TRBV5-4 and TRBJ1-2; D is uncertain. The CDR3 has 12 amino acids. The germline CDR1 and CDR2 sequences are SGHNT and YYREEE (reference sequence). Trimming took 0 bases from V and 6 from J, leaving 6 bases between them. For the CDR3, the DNA is TGTGCCAGCAGCTTGGTGGGCGATGGCTACACCTTC. Its protein is CASSLVGDGYTF.

There are many counts of this clonotype. This CDR3 reads CASSLGQGRQPQHF. CDR3 DNA sequence: TGTGCCAGCAGTTTGGGACAGGGGAGACAGCCCCAGCATTTT. The chain is built from TRBV28 and TRBJ1-5, with 10 nucleotides matching TRBD1. The CDR3 has 14 residues. CDR1 and CDR2 from the germline V gene are MDHEN and SYDVKM. V was clipped by 3 bases and J by 7 bases; unmatched bases: 3.

V and J are TRBV5-1 and TRBJ2-7, with TRBD2 matching 13 bases. CDR1 is SGHRS, CDR2 YFSETQ, per germline. The CDR3 length is 15 residues. V trimming: 4 bases; J trimming: 0 bases; junction bases outside the gene matches: 1. The CDR3 nucleotides read TGCGCCAGCAGCACTAGCGGGAGGGACTCCTACGAGCAGTACTTC. Protein product: CASSTSGRDSYEQYF.

The rearrangement links TRBV5-6 to TRBJ2-1; possible D gene TRBD2, 5 bases. CDR1 and CDR2 from the germline V gene are SGHDT and YYEEEE. This CDR3 is 13 amino acids long. Trimming shortened V by 2 bases and J by 10 bases, and 13 bases separated the two germline ends. CDR3 DNA sequence: TGTGCCAGCAGCTTAACTGGACTCCCAGAGCAGTTCTTC. Translating gives CASSLTGLPEQFF.

This clonotype was seen many times. This chain joins TRBV18 and TRBJ2-7, with 7 bases identical to TRBD1. The CDR3 spans 13 residues. V shed 6 bases and J 1 base; nucleotides not matched to a gene: 3. Germline assignment: CDR1 KGHSH and CDR2 LQKENI. The CDR3 is CASSEGQSYEQYF. CDR3 in DNA: TGTGCCAGCTCTGAGGGACAGTCCTACGAGCAGTACTTC.

This clonotype has more than one count but fewer than ten. The rearrangement links TRBV12-3 or TRBV12-4 to TRBJ2-5; D uncertain. The CDR3 is 13 residues long. Trimming pared 2 bases from V and 0 bases from J, leaving 4 bases between. The CDR3 bases are TGTGCCAGCAGTTTAAGGTACCAAGAGACCCAGTACTTC. Protein product: CASSLRYQETQYF.

This clonotype was counted a few times. The chain has TRBV2 and TRBJ2-1, with D perhaps matching TRBD1 or TRBD2 (5 bases each). The CDR3 runs to 16 residues. The V end was cut by 10 bases, the J end by 6 bases, with 25 bases between. CDR1 is SNHLY and CDR2 is FYNNEI in the germline V gene. The DNA for the CDR3 is TGTGCCACGGTCGTGTTCAGGGACCCTGGCAGCAATGAGCAGTTCTTC. Amino acids: CATVVFRDPGSNEQFF.

This clonotype has at least ten counts. This rearrangement joins TRBV11-2 to TRBJ2-3, with TRBD2 matching over 7 bases. The CDR3 spans 14 residues. Trimming cost V 1 base and J 4 bases; bases outside gene matches: 2. From germline, CDR1 is SGHAT and CDR2 FQNNGV. CDR3 in amino acids: CASSLGLAADTQYF. DNA of the CDR3: TGTGCCAGCAGCTTAGGGCTAGCGGCAGATACGCAGTATTTT.

A note on this clonotype: Just one base apart from a much larger clone, this may be a read error. This sequence joins TRBV12-3 or TRBV12-4 and TRBJ2-7; possible D gene TRBD1, 5 bases. CDR3 length equals 14 residues. V was trimmed by 4 bases and J by 6 bases, leaving 16 bases between them. The chain's CDR3 is CASSSSGSTCEQYF. The CDR3 DNA sequence: TGTGCCAGCAGTTCGTCAGGGTCCACCTGCGAGCAGTACTTC.

This clonotype was seen at least ten times. The chain couples TRBV7-8 to TRBJ1-4; maybe TRBD1 (5 bases). Trimming removed 5 bases at V and 0 bases at J, with 13 bases between. CDR1 and CDR2 (germline): SGHVS, FQNEAQ. The CDR3 length is 16 residues. CDR3 coding DNA: TGTGCCAGCAGCCTATGGGACCGACCAACTAATGAAAAACTGTTTTTT. Amino acid sequence: CASSLWDRPTNEKLFF.